The 30 T cell receptor beta chains given below trace back to one sample, sequenced in a study of CD8 T cells in ankylosing spondylitis. TCRdb re-called the 5' RACE reads with MiXCR, one entry per CDR3 protein. This sample has 200,000 to 250,000 distinct CDR3 sequences; roughly 32% occur once, and the top ten carry approximately 4.4%. Sequenced input: blood, either unsorted or a sorted T cell fraction (not recorded which). Receptors originate from a male donor with ankylosing spondylitis or in good health (not recorded which).

This chain connects TRBV20-1 to TRBJ2-1; 10 bases fit TRBD2. The V segment lost 8 bases and the J segment 6 bases; nucleotides outside the gene matches: 7. Germline CDR1 DFQATT, CDR2 SNEGSKA (reference sequence). The CDR3 spans 13 residues. CDR3 nucleotide sequence: TGCAGTTACCTAGCGGGGGATGTCAATGAGCAGTTCTTC. Translating it yields CSYLAGDVNEQFF.

The chain carries TRBV5-5 and TRBJ2-7, with 9 positions matching TRBD1. The CDR3 loop spans 16 amino acids. V was pared by 4 bases and J by 3 bases, with 11 bases of the junction left unmatched. The germline CDR1 and CDR2 sequences are SGHKS and YYEKEE (reference sequence). CDR3 sequence reads: CASSTPTGGGFYEQYF. The CDR3 DNA follows: TGTGCCAGCAGCACACCCACAGGGGGCGGTTTCTACGAGCAGTACTTC. Based on the CDR3 plus reference TRBV5-5 and TRBJ2-7, the full variable domain is DAGVTQSPTHLIKTRGQQVTLRCSPISGHKSVSWYQQVLGQGPQFIFQYYEKEERGRGNFPDRFSARQFPNYSSELNVNALLLGDSALYLCASSTPTGGGFYEQYFGPGTRLTVT.

This clonotype has more than one count but fewer than ten. The V gene is TRBV5-1, the J gene TRBJ1-1, with 8 bases aligning to TRBD1. Germline V gene lookup returns CDR1 SGHRS and CDR2 YFSETQ. The CDR3 totals 13 residues. Trimming cost V 3 bases and J 8 bases; bases outside gene matches: 6. This CDR3 is CASSSGTGREAFF. The DNA of the CDR3 is TGCGCCAGCAGCTCCGGGACAGGACGCGAAGCTTTCTTT.

This clonotype has more than one count but fewer than ten. The CDR3 protein is CSPVGTGGGNYGYTF. The CDR3 DNA reads as TGCAGCCCAGTCGGGACGGGAGGTGGAAACTATGGCTACACCTTC. The J gene is TRBJ1-2, the V gene TRBV20-1; D perhaps matches TRBD1 (5 bases). CDR1 and CDR2 from the germline V gene are DFQATT and SNEGSKA (reference sequence). This CDR3 region has 15 residues.

The gene calls are TRBV20-1 and TRBJ2-7; 9 nucleotides line up with TRBD2. Trimming removed 6 bases from V and 3 bases from J; junction bases left unmatched: 9. This CDR3 comprises 14 residues. From germline, CDR1 is DFQATT and CDR2 SNEGSKA (reference sequence). The CDR3, as DNA: TGCAGTGCCGTTAGGACTAGCGCCCACTACGAGCAGTACTTC. Translated, it gives CSAVRTSAHYEQYF.

The table lists this clonotype with a few counts. The V call is TRBV12-3 or TRBV12-4, the J call TRBJ2-7, with TRBD2 matching over 7 bases. The V segment lost 5 bases and the J segment 3 bases; nucleotides outside the gene matches: 7. The CDR3 is 14 residues long. CDR3 nucleotides: TGTGCCAGCAGTCCTCGGGGGGATGGCTACGAGCAGTACTTC. It encodes CASSPRGDGYEQYF.

The genes are TRBV7-2 and TRBJ2-5, with D perhaps TRBD2 (6 bases). V was cut by 4 bases and J by 7 bases, with 22 bases left in between. The CDR3 has 16 amino acids. Germline CDR1 reads SGHTA; CDR2 reads FQGNSA. Here the CDR3 reads CASSSIAGPHRVTQYF. The DNA for the CDR3 is TGTGCCAGCAGCTCGATTGCGGGGCCTCATAGGGTGACCCAGTACTTC.

The rearrangement uses TRBV6-1 and TRBJ2-1, with no clear D. The CDR3 loop spans 15 amino acids. Germline CDR1 and CDR2: MNHNS and SASEGT. V was trimmed by 8 bases and J by 2 bases, leaving 16 bases between them. Written as DNA, the CDR3 is TGTGCCAGCGCTGTGGCAGACCATACCTACAATGAGCAGTTCTTC. This codes for CASAVADHTYNEQFF.

This clonotype was observed a few times. This chain connects TRBV20-1 to TRBJ1-5; D not resolved. Trimming removed 6 bases at V and 2 bases at J, with 17 bases between. CDR3 length: 15 amino acids. The germline V gene encodes CDR1 DFQATT and CDR2 SNEGSKA (reference sequence). In DNA form, the CDR3 reads TGCAGTGCCCCAAACGACGGTATGGGCAATCAGCCCCAGCATTTT. This gives the protein CSAPNDGMGNQPQHF.

This clonotype was found a few times. This chain joins TRBV12-3 or TRBV12-4 and TRBJ2-1; D may be TRBD1 (6 bases). The CDR3 is made up of 14 amino acids. V was pared by 3 bases and J by 6 bases, with 12 bases between. This chain's CDR3 is CASSFAGVGNEQFF. CDR3 nucleotide sequence: TGTGCCAGCAGTTTCGCAGGGGTGGGCAATGAGCAGTTCTTC.

The gene calls are TRBV2 and TRBJ1-2; 7 bases match TRBD1. The trim removed 6 bases at V and 7 bases at J, leaving 8 bases unmatched. The germline gives CDR1 SNHLY, CDR2 FYNNEI. The CDR3 sequence is 13 residues long. The CDR3 loop is CASRRQGEFGYTF. Here the CDR3 DNA reads TGTGCCAGCAGAAGACAGGGCGAGTTTGGCTACACCTTC.

This sequence joins TRBV20-1 and TRBJ2-7; the match to TRBD2 covers 9 bases. Germline CDR1 is DFQATT and CDR2 is SNEGSKA (reference sequence). The CDR3 has 15 amino acids. Trimming removed 0 bases from V and 3 bases from J; junction bases left unmatched: 6. Written as DNA, the CDR3 is TGCAGTGCTAGAGATCTGAGCGGGGGGTACTACGAGCAGTACTTC. Protein sequence: CSARDLSGGYYEQYF.

The V gene is TRBV20-1, the J gene TRBJ2-7; a weak D match, TRBD1 (6 bases). The CDR3 runs to 15 residues. Deletions cut 2 bases from V and 5 bases from J, with 19 bases between. Germline assignment: CDR1 DFQATT and CDR2 SNEGSKA (reference sequence). CDR3 amino acids: CSARSGWGPTHEQYF. The DNA for the CDR3 is TGCAGTGCTAGATCCGGGTGGGGGCCTACCCACGAGCAGTACTTC.

This clonotype was counted between two and nine times. The CDR3: CASSVGGGYNEQFF. For the CDR3, the DNA is TGTGCCAGCAGCGTAGGGGGGGGCTACAATGAGCAGTTCTTC. This chain joins TRBV9 and TRBJ2-1, with 7 bases identical to TRBD2. V shed 0 bases and J 3 bases; nucleotides not matched to a gene: 0. CDR1 and CDR2 (germline): SGDLS, YYNGEE. This CDR3 has 14 amino acids.

The chain recombines TRBV7-6 with TRBJ2-3, with 7 nucleotides matching TRBD2. Germline V gene data show CDR1 as SGHVS and CDR2 as FNYEAQ. The CDR3 consists of 15 residues. V gave up 5 bases and J gave up 5 bases; unmatched junction bases: 10. The CDR3 coding sequence is TGTGCCAGCAGCCCCTGGGGGGGGAGTGAAGATACGCAGTATTTT. Translated: CASSPWGGSEDTQYF.

This clonotype was recorded at least ten times. V is TRBV29-1 and J is TRBJ2-3, with 8 bases fitting TRBD1. V lost 7 bases to trimming and J lost 4 bases; unmatched junction nucleotides: 10. In germline, CDR1 is SQVTM, CDR2 ANQGSEA. This CDR3 is built from 14 residues. The DNA for the CDR3 is TGCAGCGCAGGGACAGGCAATGGCCCAGATACGCAGTATTTT. Protein sequence: CSAGTGNGPDTQYF.

The chain couples TRBV7-9 to TRBJ1-1, with D possibly being TRBD1 (6 bases). Looked up from germline, CDR1 is SEHNR and CDR2 is FQNEAQ (reference sequence). Trimming took off 5 bases at V and 4 bases at J, with 14 bases between the two ends. This CDR3 contains 14 residues. The CDR3 DNA sequence: TGTGCCAGCAGCCCGGACGCCAGGGGCACTGAAGCTTTCTTT. Translation gives CASSPDARGTEAFF. The full variable domain, rest sourced from reference TRBV7-9 and TRBJ1-1, is DTGVSQNPRHKITKRGQNVTFRCDPISEHNRLYWYRQTLGQGPEFLTYFQNEAQLEKSRLLSDRFSAERPKGSFSTLEIQRTEQGDSAMYLCASSPDARGTEAFFGQGTRLTVV.

This clonotype turned up a few times. This chain uses TRBV20-1 with TRBJ2-3; no definite D call. With 5 bases removed from V and 8 bases from J, the gap between germline ends came to 20 bases. The CDR3 consists of 14 residues. Germline loops: CDR1 DFQATT, CDR2 SNEGSKA (reference sequence). This chain's CDR3 is CSAPRGWGQGTQYF. As DNA, the CDR3 is TGCAGTGCTCCCCGTGGGTGGGGTCAAGGTACGCAGTATTTT.

This clonotype was observed a handful of times. The V gene is TRBV7-9, the J gene TRBJ2-2, with unresolved D. This CDR3 is built from 14 residues. Germline loops: CDR1 SEHNR, CDR2 FQNEAQ (reference sequence). V lost 5 bases and J lost 6, with 13 bases in between. The DNA for the CDR3 is TGTGCCAGCAGCGACAATCTGGATGCCGGGGAGCTGTTTTTT. The encoded protein is CASSDNLDAGELFF. Based on the CDR3 plus reference TRBV7-9 and TRBJ2-2, the full variable domain is DTGVSQNPRHKITKRGQNVTFRCDPISEHNRLYWYRQTLGQGPEFLTYFQNEAQLEKSRLLSDRFSAERPKGSFSTLEIQRTEQGDSAMYLCASSDNLDAGELFFGEGSRLTVL.

The chain uses TRBV18 and TRBJ2-3, with D perhaps TRBD2 (5 bases). Trimming took off 3 bases at V and 7 bases at J, with 8 bases between the two ends. The CDR3 is 12 residues long. CDR1 is KGHSH, CDR2 LQKENI, per germline. The CDR3 protein is CASSPPGNTQYF. Written as DNA, the CDR3 is TGTGCCAGCTCACCTCCGGGGAATACGCAGTATTTT.

The chain couples TRBV11-2 to TRBJ2-5; TRBD2 matches 7 bases. The CDR3 sequence is 15 residues long. J gave up 2 bases and V 3 bases, and 6 bases lay outside the gene matches. Germline CDR1 SGHAT, CDR2 FQNNGV. CDR3 amino acids: CASSFPQRGQETQYF. The CDR3 nucleotides read TGTGCCAGCAGCTTTCCACAGCGGGGACAAGAGACCCAGTACTTC.

The J gene is TRBJ2-1, the V gene TRBV28; 9 positions match TRBD1. V lost 5 bases and J lost 3; bases outside the gene matches: 8. CDR3 length: 16 residues. The germline V gene has CDR1 MDHEN and CDR2 SYDVKM. Here the CDR3 reads CASSPRTGVNYNEQFF. The CDR3 nucleotides are TGTGCCAGCAGTCCCCGGACAGGGGTGAACTACAATGAGCAGTTCTTC.

The chain has TRBV5-6 and TRBJ2-1; perhaps TRBD1 as D (6 bases). CDR1 is SGHDT, CDR2 YYEEEE, per germline. V lost 4 bases and J 3 bases, leaving 17 bases between the germline ends. The CDR3 extends over 16 amino acids. The CDR3 here is CASSLLSEQGYNEQFF. As DNA, the CDR3 is TGTGCCAGCAGCCTACTATCGGAACAGGGCTACAATGAGCAGTTCTTC. Full variable domain (remainder filled in from reference TRBV5-6 and TRBJ2-1): DAGVTQSPTHLIKTRGQQVTLRCSPKSGHDTVSWYQQALGQGPQFIFQYYEEEERQRGNFPDRFSGHQFPNYSSELNVNALLLGDSALYLCASSLLSEQGYNEQFFGPGTRLTVL.

The chain uses TRBV10-3 and TRBJ2-5, with unresolved D. The germline V and J ends were trimmed by 0 bases and 1 base, with 6 bases remaining between them. Per germline, CDR1 ENHRY and CDR2 SYGVKD. This CDR3 is 14 amino acids long. The DNA for the CDR3 is TGTGCCATCAGTGAGTCCGCCGGCCAAGAGACCCAGTACTTC. Protein: CAISESAGQETQYF.

The chain uses TRBV28 and TRBJ2-5; tentative D call: TRBD1 (5 bases). Trimming pared 3 bases from V and 9 bases from J, leaving 11 bases between. Germline CDR1 reads MDHEN; CDR2 reads SYDVKM. The CDR3 runs to 12 residues. Written as DNA, the CDR3 is TGTGCCAGCAGTTTCAGGGCGACGGCCCAGTACTTC. It translates to CASSFRATAQYF. The complete variable domain, with remaining parts taken from reference TRBV28 and TRBJ2-5, reads DVKVTQSSRYLVKRTGEKVFLECVQDMDHENMFWYRQDPGLGLRLIYFSYDVKMKEKGDIPEGYSVSREKKERFSLILESASTNQTSMYLCASSFRATAQYFGPGTRLLVL.

The rearrangement links TRBV5-1 to TRBJ1-1; possibly TRBD1 for D (6 bases). The germline V and J ends were trimmed by 0 bases and 5 bases, with 17 bases remaining between them. This CDR3 region has 16 residues. The germline gives CDR1 SGHRS, CDR2 YFSETQ. The CDR3 sequence is CASSLAMAGVGTEAFF. DNA of the CDR3: TGCGCCAGCAGCTTGGCCATGGCAGGGGTCGGGACTGAAGCTTTCTTT.

The chain recombines TRBV10-1 with TRBJ2-1; a possible D gene is TRBD1 (6 bases). This CDR3 is 13 amino acids long. The germline V and J ends were trimmed by 4 bases and 9 bases, with 13 bases remaining between them. CDR1 and CDR2 from the germline V gene are WNHNN and SYGVQD (reference sequence). Here the CDR3 DNA reads TGCGCCAGCAGTGGGAACAGGGCCGGTGAGCAGTTCTTC. It encodes CASSGNRAGEQFF.

This clonotype was recorded a few times. The rearrangement links TRBV5-1 to TRBJ2-1; D gene unclear. The CDR3 spans 12 residues. Deletions cut 2 bases from V and 8 bases from J, with 8 bases between. The germline gives CDR1 SGHRS, CDR2 YFSETQ. DNA for the CDR3: TGCGCCAGCAGCTTTCTGGGCGATGAGCAGTTCTTC. This encodes CASSFLGDEQFF.

This clonotype was observed once. The gene calls are TRBV20-1 and TRBJ2-2; 8 bases are a match to TRBD2. Unmatched junction bases numbered 6, after V lost 0 bases and J lost 3 bases. This CDR3 is 16 amino acids long. The germline V gene encodes CDR1 DFQATT and CDR2 SNEGSKA (reference sequence). CDR3 in amino acids: CSARDSRGGHTGELFF. Written as DNA, the CDR3 is TGCAGTGCTAGAGATAGCCGGGGGGGGCACACCGGGGAGCTGTTTTTT.

The chain joins TRBV12-3 or TRBV12-4 to TRBJ2-2; no firm D call. The CDR3 is 13 residues long. V lost 5 bases to trimming and J lost 9 bases, with 13 bases between them. CDR3 nucleotide sequence: TGTGCCAGCAGTACTAAGGGTGCCCGGGAGCTGTTTTTT. It is translated as CASSTKGARELFF.